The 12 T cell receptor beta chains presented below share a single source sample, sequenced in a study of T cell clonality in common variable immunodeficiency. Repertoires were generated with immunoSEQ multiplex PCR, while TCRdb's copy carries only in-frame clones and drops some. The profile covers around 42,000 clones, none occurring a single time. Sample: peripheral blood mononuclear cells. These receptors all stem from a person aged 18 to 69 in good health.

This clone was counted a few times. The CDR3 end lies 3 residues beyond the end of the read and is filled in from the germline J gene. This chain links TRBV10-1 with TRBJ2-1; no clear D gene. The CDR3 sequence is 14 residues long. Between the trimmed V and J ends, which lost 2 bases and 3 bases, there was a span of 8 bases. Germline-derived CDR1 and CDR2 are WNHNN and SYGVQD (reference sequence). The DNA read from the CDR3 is TGCGCCAGCAGTGAGACGGCGGACTACAATGAG. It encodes CASSETADYNE. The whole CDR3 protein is CASSETADYNEQFF.

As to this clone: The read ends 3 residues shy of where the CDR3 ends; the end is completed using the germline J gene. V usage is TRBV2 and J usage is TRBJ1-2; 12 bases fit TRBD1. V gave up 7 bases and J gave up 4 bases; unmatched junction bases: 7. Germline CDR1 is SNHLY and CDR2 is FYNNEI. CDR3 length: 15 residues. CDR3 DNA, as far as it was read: TGTGCCAGCAAGGGACAGGGGGCCCTTTTCTATGGC. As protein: CASKGQGALFYG. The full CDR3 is CASKGQGALFYGYTF.

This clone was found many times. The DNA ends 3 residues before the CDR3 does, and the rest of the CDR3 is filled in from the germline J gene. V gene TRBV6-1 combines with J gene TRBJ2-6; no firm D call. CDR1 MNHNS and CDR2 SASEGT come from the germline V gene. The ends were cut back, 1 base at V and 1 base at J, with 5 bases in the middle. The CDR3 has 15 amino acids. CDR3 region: CASSEERSGANVLTF. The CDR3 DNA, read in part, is TGTGCCAGCAGTGAAGAGCGTTCTGGGGCCAACGTC.

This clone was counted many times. CDR3 protein: CSATAPGQGSPLHF. The covered CDR3 bases are TGCAGTGCTACAGCTCCGGGACAGGGTTCACCC. V and J are TRBV20-1 and TRBJ1-6; 9 positions match TRBD1. The CDR3 end lies 3 residues beyond the end of the read and is filled in from the germline J gene. This CDR3 has 14 amino acids. Germline CDR1 is DFQATT and CDR2 is SNEGSKA (reference sequence). V gave up 4 bases and J gave up 9 bases; unmatched junction bases: 7.

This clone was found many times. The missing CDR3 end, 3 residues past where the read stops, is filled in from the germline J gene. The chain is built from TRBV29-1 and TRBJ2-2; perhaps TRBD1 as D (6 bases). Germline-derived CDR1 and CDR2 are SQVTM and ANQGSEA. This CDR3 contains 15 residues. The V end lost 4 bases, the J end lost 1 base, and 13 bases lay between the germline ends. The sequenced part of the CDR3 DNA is TGCAGCGTTGGGCCCTCAGGGGTGAACACCGGGGAG. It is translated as CSVGPSGVNTGE. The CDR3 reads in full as CSVGPSGVNTGELFF.

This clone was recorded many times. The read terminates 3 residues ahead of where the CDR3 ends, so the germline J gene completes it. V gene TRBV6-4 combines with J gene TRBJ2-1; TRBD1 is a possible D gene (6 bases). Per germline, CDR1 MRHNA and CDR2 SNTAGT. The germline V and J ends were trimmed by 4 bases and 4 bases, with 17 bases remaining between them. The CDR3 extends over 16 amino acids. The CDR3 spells CASSGEGGEGYNEQFF. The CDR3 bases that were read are TGTGCCAGCAGTGGTGAAGGGGGAGAAGGGTACAATGAG.

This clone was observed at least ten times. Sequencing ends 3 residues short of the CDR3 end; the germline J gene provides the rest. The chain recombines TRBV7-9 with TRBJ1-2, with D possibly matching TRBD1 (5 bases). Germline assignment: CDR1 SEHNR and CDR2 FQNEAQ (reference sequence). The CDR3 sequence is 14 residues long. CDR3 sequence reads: CASSGAKGLDGYTF. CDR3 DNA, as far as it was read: TGTGCCAGCAGCGGGGCTAAAGGGCTTGACGGC. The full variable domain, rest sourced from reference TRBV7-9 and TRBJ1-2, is DTGVSQNPRHKITKRGQNVTFRCDPISEHNRLYWYRQTLGQGPEFLTYFQNEAQLEKSRLLSDRFSAERPKGSFSTLEIQRTEQGDSAMYLCASSGAKGLDGYTFGSGTRLTVV.

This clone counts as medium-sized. The CDR3 bases that were read are TGCAGCGTTCGGAAGACAGGGACGTTAGACATT. This sequence encodes CSVRKTGTLDI. The entire CDR3 reads CSVRKTGTLDIQYF. This chain joins TRBV29-1 and TRBJ2-4; 7 positions match TRBD1. Read data end 3 residues before the CDR3 end; the end is taken from the germline J gene. The junction had 12 bases not matched to a gene; V was cut back by 5 bases and J by 8 bases. CDR1 and CDR2 from the germline V gene are SQVTM and ANQGSEA. The CDR3 spans 14 residues.

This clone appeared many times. The CDR3 bases that were read are TGTGCCATCAGCGCAGGGGGGAATGAAAAG. It translates to CAISAGGNEK. The whole CDR3 is CAISAGGNEKLFF. The chain employs TRBV10-3 and TRBJ2-2, with D perhaps TRBD1 (7 bases). The missing CDR3 end, 3 residues past where the read stops, is filled in from the germline J gene. The germline gives CDR1 ENHRY, CDR2 SYGVKD. The CDR3 has 13 amino acids.

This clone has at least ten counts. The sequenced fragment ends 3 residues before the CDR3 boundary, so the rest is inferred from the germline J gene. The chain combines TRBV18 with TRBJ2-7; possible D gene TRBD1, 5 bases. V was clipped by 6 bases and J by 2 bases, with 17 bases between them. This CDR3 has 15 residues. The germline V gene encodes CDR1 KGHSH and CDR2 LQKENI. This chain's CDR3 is CASSDTVYMPYEQYF. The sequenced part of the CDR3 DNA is TGTGCCAGCTCGGACACAGTTTACATGCCCTACGAG.

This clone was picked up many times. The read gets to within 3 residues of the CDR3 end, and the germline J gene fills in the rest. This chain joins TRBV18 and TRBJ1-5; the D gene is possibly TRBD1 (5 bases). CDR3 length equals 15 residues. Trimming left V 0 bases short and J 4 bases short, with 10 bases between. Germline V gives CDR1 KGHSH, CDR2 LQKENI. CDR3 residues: CASSPPGGLNQPQHF. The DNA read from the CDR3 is TGTGCCAGCTCACCACCCGGGGGATTGAATCAGCCC.

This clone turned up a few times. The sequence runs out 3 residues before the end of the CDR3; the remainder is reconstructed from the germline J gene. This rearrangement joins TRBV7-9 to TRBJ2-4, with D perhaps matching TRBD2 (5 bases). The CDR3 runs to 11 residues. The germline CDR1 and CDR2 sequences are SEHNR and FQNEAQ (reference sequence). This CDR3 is CASSSDYGQYF. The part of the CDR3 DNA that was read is TGTGCCAGCAGTAGCGATTATGGT.